This T cell receptor beta chain was profiled in a study of early stage breast cancer tumors. In its sample, this clone was seen once. Blood replicates held 0.5 ug DNA, tumor or normal breast about 1.5 ug, two each. The repertoire was sequenced with immunoSEQ multiplex PCR; TCRdb's copy has only in-frame clones and lacks some. The repertoire holds just over 70,000 clones, with 65% to 80% as singletons. This CDR3 comprises 13 residues. Deletions cut 3 bases from V and 7 bases from J, with 13 bases between. Germline assignment: CDR1 SGHRS and CDR2 YFSETQ. This chain joins TRBV5-1 and TRBJ2-5; tentatively, D is TRBD1 (5 bases). The sample consisted of blood. This TCR came from a person in their sixties with breast cancer. This CDR3 reads CASSSDTSGTQYF. The CDR3, as DNA: TGCGCCAGCAGCTCGGACACGAGTGGGACCCAGTACTTC.